The rows below give T cell receptor beta chains drawn from one sample of a study of blood T cells in healthy people across ages. TCRdb reprocessed the 5' RACE reads via MiXCR and lists one record per CDR3 protein. The sample contains approximately 1.5 million distinct CDR3 sequences, roughly 32% of which appear only once. Sequencing was done on a sample of blood. Source of these receptors: a woman aged 25 to 45 in good health. Each CDR3 is given with its conserved first and last residue. The order of the fields is D gene, J gene, clone size, V gene, CDR3 DNA, CDR3 protein. A D gene is named only where the DNA matches it firmly. Expanded clones get a size class; other rows say once, few or many, or leave the size out.

>TRBD2|TRBJ2-3|-|TRBV20-1
TGCAGTGCCAGCCTAGCGGGAGGGCCTACAGATACGCAGTATTTT
CSASLAGGPTDTQYF
>-|TRBJ1-1|-|TRBV10-1
TGCGCCAGCAGTGTCGGGGGGCGATCTGAAGCTTTCTTT
CASSVGGRSEAFF
>-|TRBJ1-2|-|TRBV30
TGTGCCTGGAGTGTACCAGGGCCGCCCTATGGCTACACCTTC
CAWSVPGPPYGYTF
>-|TRBJ1-2|-|TRBV12-3/TRBV12-4
TGTGCCAGCAGTCGCCTAGGTAACTATGGCTACACCTTC
CASSRLGNYGYTF
>-|TRBJ2-1|many|TRBV6-6
TGTGCCAGCAGCCCATGGGTTTACAATGAGCAGTTCTTC
CASSPWVYNEQFF
>TRBD1|TRBJ2-2|-|TRBV27
TGTGCCAGCAGTTTAACAGGGGTCCCCGGGGAGCTGTTTTTT
CASSLTGVPGELFF
>-|TRBJ2-7|-|TRBV6-1
TGTGCCAGCAGTGAAGCGGGGGTGAGCTCCTACGAGCAGTACTTC
CASSEAGVSSYEQYF
>-|TRBJ2-2|-|TRBV29-1
TGCAGCGTCCTAACGAACACCGGGGAGCTGTTTTTT
CSVLTNTGELFF
>-|TRBJ2-3|-|TRBV29-1
TGCAGCGTCCGGGCAGGCACAATCGATACGCAGTATTTT
CSVRAGTIDTQYF
>TRBD1|TRBJ2-7|few|TRBV29-1
TGCAGCGTCCCAGGACAGGGTAATTCCCACGAGCAGTACTTC
CSVPGQGNSHEQYF
>TRBD2|TRBJ2-1|few|TRBV12-3/TRBV12-4
TGTGCCAGCAGTCCCCCTAGTGGGAGGGCCGGGGAGCAGTTCTTC
CASSPPSGRAGEQFF
>-|TRBJ1-1|-|TRBV3-1
TGTGCCAGCAGCCAAGATAAGGGCCTCGAAGCTTTCTTT
CASSQDKGLEAFF
>-|TRBJ2-1|-|TRBV25-1
TGTGCCACCGGCGAAAGGCATCTCAGTACGGCTTTCTCCAATGAGCAGTTCTTC
CATGERHLSTAFSNEQFF
>-|TRBJ2-3|few|TRBV21-1
TGTGCCAGCAGCAGGCTCGTGGGGGGAGATACGCAGTATTTT
CASSRLVGGDTQYF
>-|TRBJ1-1|few|TRBV6-1
TGTGCCAGCAGAGGCCGGACCCCCGGCGGGACTGAAGCTTTCTTT
CASRGRTPGGTEAFF
>-|TRBJ2-5|once|TRBV20-1
TGCAGCGCTAGCCCGGCACTAAACAGGCAGACCCAGTACTTC
CSASPALNRQTQYF
>TRBD1|TRBJ1-1|-|TRBV19
TGTGCCAGTAGTACCGCCCGGACAGGGGGCACTGAAGCTTTCTTT
CASSTARTGGTEAFF
>-|TRBJ1-2|few|TRBV12-3/TRBV12-4
TGTGCCAGCAGTACCCACGGACGTAGCGAAGGCTACACCTTC
CASSTHGRSEGYTF
>-|TRBJ1-2|-|TRBV5-4
TGTGCCAGCAGCTTCGCGGGACACCCCTATGGTGGCTACACCTTC
CASSFAGHPYGGYTF
>TRBD2|TRBJ2-3|few|TRBV9
TGTGCCAGCAGCGTCCTAGCGGGGGACCTCACAGATACGCAGTATTTT
CASSVLAGDLTDTQYF
>TRBD1|TRBJ2-3|-|TRBV6-2/TRBV6-3
TGTGCCAGCAGTTACCCGGGACAGCCCTTTGCAGATACGCAGTATTTT
CASSYPGQPFADTQYF
>TRBD2|TRBJ2-1|-|TRBV13
TGTGCCAGCAGCTTAGTGGCCGGGACTAGCGGAGGCAATGAGCAGTTCTTC
CASSLVAGTSGGNEQFF
>TRBD2|TRBJ2-3|-|TRBV20-1
TGCAGTGCTAGAGTTGGTAGCGGGGGCGGAGCAGATACGCAGTATTTT
CSARVGSGGGADTQYF
>-|TRBJ2-2|-|TRBV2
TGTGCCAGCAGTGAAGCCCTAACTGGGGAGCTGTTTTTT
CASSEALTGELFF
>TRBD2|TRBJ2-1|few|TRBV7-3
TGTGCCAGCGGGACTAGCGGGGGGGCCAGTGAGCAGTTCTTC
CASGTSGGASEQFF
>TRBD2|TRBJ2-3|many|TRBV9
TGTGCCAGCAGCTCGGCGGGGGGGAACACAGATACGCAGTATTTT
CASSSAGGNTDTQYF
>-|TRBJ1-6|-|TRBV4-2
TGTGCCAGCAACCAAGTCGGCAGGGATGCCTATAATTCACCCCTCCACTTT
CASNQVGRDAYNSPLHF
>TRBD1|TRBJ2-7|few|TRBV4-2
TGTGCCAGCAGCCAAGATCCAATCGAGGACAGGACCTCCTACGAGCAGTACTTC
CASSQDPIEDRTSYEQYF
>-|TRBJ2-1|-|TRBV4-1
TGCGCCAGCAGCCAAGGTATCCAAGAGACCCAGTTCTTC
CASSQGIQETQFF
>-|TRBJ2-4|-|TRBV27
TGTGCCAGCAAAGGGGTAAAAAACATTCAGTACTTC
CASKGVKNIQYF
>-|TRBJ2-5|many|TRBV9
TGTGCCAGCAGCCAAGATACGGTAGACAGCCAAGAGACCCAGTACTTC
CASSQDTVDSQETQYF
>-|TRBJ2-5|-|TRBV9
TGTGCCAGCAGCGAGGGGACCAAGGGAGAGACCCAGTACTTC
CASSEGTKGETQYF
>-|TRBJ2-3|many|TRBV29-1
TGCAGCGTTGAAGATAGGATCCCAGATACGCAGTATTTT
CSVEDRIPDTQYF
>-|TRBJ2-6|few|TRBV20-1
TGCAGTGCTAGAGATCTCGGGGGTTACGGCTCTGGGGCCAACGTCCTGACTTTC
CSARDLGGYGSGANVLTF
>TRBD2|TRBJ2-5|once|TRBV3-1
TGTGCCAGCATCCAAGACGGGACTAGCGGCGAGACCCAGTACTTC
CASIQDGTSGETQYF